These 18 T cell receptor beta chains originate from one sample sequenced in a study of beta chain features in type 1 diabetes. Sequencing targeted expressed TCRB transcripts, as all isolated RNA had been reverse transcribed. Some clones are missing from TCRdb's copy, which holds only in-frame ones; the method was immunoSEQ multiplex PCR. The sample carries 300,000 to 350,000 clones, roughly 14% recorded once. These receptors have no known antigen. Study findings and constraints: Moderate but significant shortening of TCRB CDR3s was recorded in all four CD4+ subsets from Type 1 diabetes patients.

Specimen: naive CD4+ T cells from blood. These receptors came from a woman between 18 and 30 years old with type 1 diabetes.

The chain's CDR3 is CASSQDPADSHPYEQYF. CDR3 coding DNA: TGCGCCAGCAGCCAAGATCCCGCGGACAGCCACCCCTACGAGCAGTACTTC. The V call is TRBV4-1, the J call TRBJ2-7; TRBD1 is a possible D gene (6 bases). This CDR3 has 17 residues. Germline V gene lookup returns CDR1 MGHRA and CDR2 YSYEKL. V was trimmed by 0 bases and J by 2 bases, leaving 17 bases between them.

The chain is built from TRBV7-2 and TRBJ1-1; 7 positions match TRBD1. Germline loops: CDR1 SGHTA, CDR2 FQGNSA. After removal of 3 bases from V and 7 bases from J, the junction contained 5 bases not matched to a gene. The CDR3 sequence is 13 residues long. The chain's CDR3 is CASSFDRAYEAFF. CDR3 coding DNA: TGTGCCAGCAGCTTCGACAGGGCGTATGAAGCTTTCTTT.

The table lists this clone with a few counts. The chain employs TRBV10-3 and TRBJ2-1; D is perhaps TRBD1 (7 bases). This CDR3 contains 15 residues. Germline CDR1 ENHRY, CDR2 SYGVKD. The V and J ends lost 3 bases and 8 bases respectively, with 17 bases between them. The CDR3 reads CAISDRGTVGDEQFF. The CDR3 DNA sequence: TGTGCCATCAGTGATCGCGGGACAGTGGGGGATGAGCAGTTCTTC.

This clone showed up just a few times. The chain links TRBV13 to TRBJ2-7, with 9 bases identical to TRBD2. The CDR3 sequence is 16 residues long. Trimming at V came to 4 bases and at J to 2 bases, leaving 9 bases not matched to a gene. From germline, CDR1 is PRHDT and CDR2 FYEKMQ (reference sequence). CDR3 nucleotides: TGTGCCAGCAGCTCTACTAGCGGGCAGCCTCCCTACGAGCAGTACGTC. Translated, it gives CASSSTSGQPPYEQYV.

The V gene is TRBV7-2, the J gene TRBJ2-3, with TRBD2 identical over 9 bases. V lost 6 bases, J lost 4 bases, and 8 bases stayed unmatched. CDR1 is SGHTA and CDR2 is FQGNSA in the germline V gene. The CDR3 has 15 amino acids. The CDR3 coding sequence is TGTGCCAGCAGGCTAGCGGGAAGCCCCCCAGATACGCAGTATTTT. Residues: CASRLAGSPPDTQYF.

This clone was seen a few times. This chain joins TRBV28 and TRBJ2-6, with TRBD1 identical over 9 bases. The germline V gene has CDR1 MDHEN and CDR2 SYDVKM. The CDR3 is 13 amino acids. V was pared by 6 bases and J by 12 bases, with 6 bases of the junction left unmatched. The CDR3 loop reads CASSVRTGAVLTF. CDR3 DNA: TGTGCCAGCAGCGTCCGGACAGGGGCCGTCCTGACTTTC.

The chain has TRBV19 and TRBJ2-6; 10 positions match TRBD1. Germline V gene data show CDR1 as LNHDA and CDR2 as SQIVND (reference sequence). Trimming removed 8 bases from V and 2 bases from J; junction bases left unmatched: 3. The CDR3 is 15 residues long. The CDR3 is CASWTGGAGANVLTF. For the CDR3, the DNA is TGTGCCAGTTGGACAGGGGGAGCTGGGGCCAACGTCCTGACTTTC.

This clone was recorded a few times. The genes are TRBV30 and TRBJ1-1; maybe TRBD1 (5 bases). The length of the CDR3 is 13 residues. Germline values: CDR1 GTSNPN, CDR2 SVGIG (reference sequence). Deletions cut 4 bases from V and 4 bases from J, with 13 bases between. CDR3 nucleotide sequence: TGTGCCTGGAAGATGGGTAGGGGCACTGAAGCTTTCTTT. It is translated as CAWKMGRGTEAFF.

Regarding this clone: The same CDR3 also results from other DNA sequences found in this sample. The rearrangement links TRBV7-3 to TRBJ2-1; the match to TRBD2 covers 7 bases. This CDR3 comprises 13 residues. Germline-derived CDR1 and CDR2 are SGHTA and FQGTGA. Germline trimming cut 5 bases from V and 5 bases from J; bases unmatched to any gene: 3. DNA of the CDR3: TGTGCCAGCAGCCTCGGGAGGAACAATGAGCAGTTCTTC. It codes for CASSLGRNNEQFF.

With respect to this clone: A junction end diverges from the germline sequence, so it may reflect a read error. The V and J genes are TRBV7-3 and TRBJ2-1; D gene unclear. The CDR3 runs 13 residues. Germline V gene data show CDR1 as SGHTA and CDR2 as FQGTGA. CDR3 in amino acids: CASRLTRNNEQFF. Here the CDR3 DNA reads TGTGCCAGCAGGTTAACCCGTAACAATGAGCAGTTCTTC.

There are a few counts of this clone. The genes are TRBV18 and TRBJ2-5, with 11 bases lining up with TRBD1. V trimming: 6 bases; J trimming: 2 bases; junction bases outside the gene matches: 5. Looked up from germline, CDR1 is KGHSH and CDR2 is LQKENI. This CDR3 is built from 15 residues. The CDR3 coding sequence is TGTGCCAGCTCGCTGGGACAGGGGGTTCAAGAGACCCAGTACTTC. This encodes CASSLGQGVQETQYF.

In its sample, this clone was seen a few times. The chain has TRBV19 and TRBJ1-2, with D tentatively TRBD1 (5 bases). Germline-derived CDR1 and CDR2 are LNHDA and SQIVND (reference sequence). The V end lost 3 bases, the J end lost 2 bases, and 10 bases lay between the germline ends. CDR3 length equals 14 residues. The CDR3 DNA reads TGTGCCAGTAGTATCCTAACAGGCAACTATGGCTACACCTTC. The encoded protein is CASSILTGNYGYTF.

Only a few counts were recorded for this clone. The chain links TRBV5-1 to TRBJ2-5; 8 nucleotides line up with TRBD1. Trimming removed 1 base from V and 1 base from J; junction bases left unmatched: 3. CDR3 length equals 15 residues. The germline V gene encodes CDR1 SGHRS and CDR2 YFSETQ. The CDR3 is CASSLTDRAQETQYF. CDR3 nucleotides: TGCGCCAGCAGCTTGACGGACAGGGCCCAAGAGACCCAGTACTTC.

The J gene is TRBJ2-1, the V gene TRBV30; weak D call: TRBD2 (5 bases). This CDR3 is built from 13 residues. Germline V gives CDR1 GTSNPN, CDR2 SVGIG (reference sequence). V lost 2 bases and J 10 bases, leaving 15 bases between the germline ends. Here the CDR3 reads CAWSPPPLVEQFF. The CDR3 nucleotides read TGTGCCTGGAGTCCCCCCCCACTAGTGGAGCAGTTCTTC.

V usage is TRBV7-9 and J usage is TRBJ2-7, with D perhaps matching TRBD1 (5 bases). Looked up from germline, CDR1 is SEHNR and CDR2 is FQNEAQ (reference sequence). The V and J ends lost 2 bases and 6 bases respectively, with 8 bases between them. The CDR3 length is 12 residues. Here the CDR3 reads CASSLQGAEQYF. The CDR3 DNA sequence: TGTGCCAGCAGCTTACAGGGCGCCGAGCAGTACTTC.

This chain connects TRBV7-8 to TRBJ2-1, with TRBD2 identical over 10 bases. Per the germline V gene, CDR1 is SGHVS and CDR2 is FQNEAQ. J was trimmed by 2 bases and V by 1 base; bases with no gene match: 5. The CDR3 contains 17 residues. CDR3: CASSLGRLAGAYNEQFF. The CDR3 region has the DNA TGTGCCAGCAGCTTAGGACGGCTAGCGGGAGCCTACAATGAGCAGTTCTTC.

The CDR3 DNA is TGTGCCACCGTACGTGGAAGCGCTCAGCCCCAGCATTTT. This sequence encodes CATVRGSAQPQHF. This chain joins TRBV15 and TRBJ1-5; D not resolved. Germline values: CDR1 LNHNV, CDR2 YYDKDF (reference sequence). V lost 8 bases to trimming and J lost 6 bases, with 14 bases between them. The length of the CDR3 is 13 residues.

This clone was detected only a few times. The chain has TRBV23-1 and TRBJ2-7; 7 bases are shared with TRBD1. TRBV23-1 is flagged as an ORF with uncertain function. The V gene end was trimmed by 2 bases and the J gene end by 0 bases; junction bases not matched to a gene: 1. This CDR3 has 14 residues. The CDR3 DNA sequence: TGCGCCAGCAGTCAAACAGGGGACTCCTACGAGCAGTACTTC. Amino acid sequence: CASSQTGDSYEQYF.